This T cell receptor beta chain is drawn from a study of T cells in Graves' hyperthyroidism and ophthalmopathy. Study results and limitations: A model built on 13 V-J features separated ophthalmopathy from stable hyperthyroidism. Expanded thyroid clonotypes (above 0.001) were mostly also found in blood.

J was trimmed by 4 bases and V by 8 bases; bases with no gene match: 7. The CDR3 totals 15 residues. The V gene's germline CDR1 is SGHVS and CDR2 FQNEAQ. Regions amplified from RNA transcripts were the TCR beta CDR3 regions. Primed by the HTBI set, a first-round RT-PCR was run on the TCR CDR3. TCRdb recomputed calls from the multiplex PCR reads with MiXCR, one row per CDR3 protein. The sample contains more than 300,000 distinct CDR3 sequences, roughly 18% of which appear only once. Exclusion criteria comprised uncontrolled infection, other autoimmune disease, pregnancy or lactation. For the diagnoses, clinical symptoms, serum thyroxine and TRAb, thyroid ultrasound and orbital computed tomography were used. The sample holds a few counts of this clonotype. Its antigen is currently unknown.

Sequencing was carried out using blood. V gene TRBV7-8 combines with J gene TRBJ2-2, with 10 bases that match TRBD1. This TCR derives from a man younger than 35 with Graves' ophthalmopathy. The CDR3 coding sequence is TGTGCCAGCGACAGGGGGCCGCGGGTCACCGGGGAGCTGTTTTTT. It is translated as CASDRGPRVTGELFF.